The rows below give T cell receptor beta chains drawn from one sample of a study of T-cell reconstitution after alpha-beta-depleted transplantation in children. TCRdb re-derived calls from the PCR reads in MiXCR, one entry per CDR3 protein. The sample comprises approximately 93,000 distinct CDR3 sequences, 7.5% to 9.5% of which are singletons, and roughly 6.9% rests with the top ten. The sequenced sample was PBMCs from the stem cell graft donor, obtained from the stem cell graft. Every receptor here comes from a human donor who donated a stem cell graft to a child with congenital amegakaryocytic thrombocytopenia. Both conserved end residues are part of each CDR3. A D gene is named only where the DNA matches it firmly. Size tells how often a clone was seen (once, few, many) or the class of an expanded clone, and some rows leave it out.

D	V	J	size	DNA	CDR3
NA	TRBV28	TRBJ1-2	many	TGTGCCAGCAGTCCTTCGTCCTTAGGCTACACCTTC	CASSPSSLGYTF
NA	TRBV5-5	TRBJ2-3	many	TGTGCCAGCAGCTTGGATTTTGGGCGGAGAGCCACAGATACGCAGTATTTT	CASSLDFGRRATDTQYF
TRBD1	TRBV5-1	TRBJ1-3	NA	TGCGCCAGCGGCTCCAGGGGGTCCGGCGACACCATATATTTT	CASGSRGSGDTIYF
TRBD1	TRBV24-1	TRBJ2-6	many	TGTGCCACCAGTGACCGGGACAGGGGATTCTCTGGGGCCAACGTCCTGACTTTC	CATSDRDRGFSGANVLTF
NA	TRBV27	TRBJ2-1	many	TGTGCCAGCAGTTTGGTTGGGGAACCTGAGCAGTTCTTC	CASSLVGEPEQFF
TRBD1	TRBV5-1	TRBJ1-1	once	TGCGCCAGCAGCTGGACAGGAACTGAAGCTTTCTTT	CASSWTGTEAFF
NA	TRBV7-9	TRBJ2-7	NA	TGTGCCAGCAGCTTAAAACCCACGGGACCCTACGAGCAGTACTTC	CASSLKPTGPYEQYF
TRBD1	TRBV5-6	TRBJ2-2	many	TGTGCCAGCAGACTTGGGGACAGGGTCACCGGGGAGCTGTTTTTT	CASRLGDRVTGELFF
NA	TRBV20-1	TRBJ1-2	many	TGCAGTGCTAGGCATATCACGGGGGACTATGGCTACACCTTC	CSARHITGDYGYTF
TRBD1	TRBV4-1	TRBJ1-2	few	TGCGCCAGCAGCTACGGACAGGGAGCTAACTATGGCTACACCTTC	CASSYGQGANYGYTF
NA	TRBV10-3	TRBJ2-7	NA	TGTGCCATCAGTACTACCGGGAACCCCTACGAGCAGTACTTC	CAISTTGNPYEQYF
TRBD1	TRBV10-3	TRBJ1-4	once	TGTGCCATCAGTGAGACAGGGGCCTCAACTAATGAAAAACTGTTTTTT	CAISETGASTNEKLFF
NA	TRBV6-2/TRBV6-3	TRBJ1-2	many	TGTGCCAGCAGTTATACCCTACAAATCCGGGGCCCTCGGAGGGGCTACACCTTC	CASSYTLQIRGPRRGYTF
NA	TRBV12-3/TRBV12-4	TRBJ1-1	many	TGTGCCAGCAGACCGGGGCCTAGGGGGAGCACTGAAGCTTTCTTT	CASRPGPRGSTEAFF
NA	TRBV21-1	TRBJ2-3	NA	TGTGCCAGCAGCAAACGGAAGTGTGGCTGCACAGATACGCAGTATTTT	CASSKRKCGCTDTQYF
TRBD2	TRBV12-3/TRBV12-4	TRBJ2-5	many	TGTGCCAGCAGTGTAGCGGGTGACAAAGAGACCCAGTACTTC	CASSVAGDKETQYF
NA	TRBV20-1	TRBJ2-2	many	TGCAGTGCTAGGACCCCTCGCGACTTCCCCGGGGAGCTGTTTTTT	CSARTPRDFPGELFF
NA	TRBV3-1	TRBJ2-2	NA	TGTGCCAGCAGCCATCTCCACACCGGGGAGCTGTTTTTT	CASSHLHTGELFF
TRBD2	TRBV6-5	TRBJ2-2	many	TGTGCCAGCAGTCCACTGGGACTGGGGCCGGCGGGGGGCTTTTTT	CASSPLGLGPAGGFF
NA	TRBV7-7	TRBJ2-5	many	TGTGCCAGCAGCTTAGCGTCCGAGGAGACCCAGTACTTC	CASSLASEETQYF
TRBD1	TRBV5-6	TRBJ2-5	many	TGTGCCAGCAGCTTTACAGGGGGAGAGACCCAGTACTTC	CASSFTGGETQYF
NA	TRBV20-1	TRBJ2-2	many	TGCAGTGCTGTATCCTCCAAGGGGGGAACCGGGGAGCTGTTTTTT	CSAVSSKGGTGELFF
TRBD2	TRBV9	TRBJ2-3	many	TGTGCCAGCAGCCCAAGGACTAGCGACAGCACAGATACGCAGTATTTT	CASSPRTSDSTDTQYF
NA	TRBV7-2	TRBJ2-1	many	TGTGCCAGCAGCTTAGGGCCAGTTGTCGATGAGCAGTTCTTC	CASSLGPVVDEQFF
NA	TRBV11-2	TRBJ1-1	many	TGTGCCAGCAGGACGTGGATAGACGGTACGAACACTGAAGCTTTCTTT	CASRTWIDGTNTEAFF
TRBD1	TRBV12-3/TRBV12-4	TRBJ1-4	many	TGTGCCAGCAGTTCGGGACAGTTCAACGAAAAACTGTTTTTT	CASSSGQFNEKLFF
TRBD1	TRBV20-1	TRBJ2-1	medium-sized	TGCAGTGCTAGGGGACAGGGTGTGAGTGAGCAGTTCTTC	CSARGQGVSEQFF
NA	TRBV5-1	TRBJ2-1	many	TGCGCCAGCAGCTTGAGGACCCTAGTGGATGAGCAGTTCTTC	CASSLRTLVDEQFF
NA	TRBV3-1	TRBJ2-3	many	TGTGCCAGCAGCCAAGTTCTGGGGGGACTCGGGGCAGATACGCAGTATTTT	CASSQVLGGLGADTQYF
NA	TRBV12-3/TRBV12-4	TRBJ2-2	many	TGTGCCAGCAGGGACAGCAACACCGGGGAGCTGTTTTTT	CASRDSNTGELFF